This TCR beta chain was profiled in a study of blood T cells in healthy people across ages. Study details: Template switching caught about one barcoded beta molecule for each two T cells.

Study results and caveats: Naive CD4+ cell counts and diversity both ran higher in long-lived than in aged donors. While age rose, TCR beta diversity per million T cells dropped in a roughly linear way.

A second about 6 to 12 cycle PCR used barcoded and J-beta primers. TCRdb ran MiXCR on the 5' RACE reads and lists one entry per CDR3 protein. Of 1,800,000 or so distinct CDR3 sequences in the sample, 30% to 40% were seen once. Regarding this clonotype: The antigen remains unidentified.

Germline V gene sequence: CDR1 SGHRS, CDR2 YFSETQ. The CDR3 loop spans 13 amino acids. The V and J ends lost 4 bases and 6 bases respectively, with 11 bases between them. The material sequenced was blood. The genes are TRBV5-1 and TRBJ2-1, with D perhaps being TRBD1 or TRBD2 (5 bases each). The sequence derives from a human donor in good health. CDR3 residues: CASSTGTTNEQFF. DNA for the CDR3: TGCGCCAGCAGCACCGGGACCACCAATGAGCAGTTCTTC.